The rows below give T cell receptor beta chains drawn from one sample of a study of CD8+ T cells in alopecia areata. TCRdb's table, derived via immunoSEQ multiplex PCR, lists solely in-frame clones and lacks some. The sample carries under 250,000 clones, about 50% recorded once. Sequenced here: CD4+ T cells sorted from blood, sampled at week 4, from a patient treated with tofacitinib. These receptors were obtained from a human donor with alopecia areata. Both conserved end residues are part of each CDR3. The D gene is left open where the match is weak. Rows give clone size only sometimes, using once, few, many, or a class for an expanded clone.

D	length	V	J	size	CDR3	DNA
TRBD1	15	TRBV6-4	TRBJ1-2	-	CASSEGGASSYGYTF	TGTGCCAGCAGTGAAGGGGGCGCGAGTTCCTATGGCTACACCTTC
-	15	TRBV9	TRBJ2-1	-	CASSGPFTSLHEQFF	TGTGCCAGCAGCGGACCCTTCACTAGTCTGCATGAGCAGTTCTTC
-	13	TRBV18	TRBJ1-1	-	CASSREGNTEAFF	TGTGCCAGCTCCCGAGAGGGGAACACTGAAGCTTTCTTT
-	13	TRBV10-3	TRBJ1-6	-	CAIRLDSGLPIHF	TGTGCCATCAGGCTCGACTCGGGACTGCCTATCCACTTT
-	14	TRBV6-1	TRBJ1-1	-	CASRLDEVRTEAFF	TGTGCCAGCAGGCTGGACGAGGTTAGGACTGAAGCTTTCTTT
-	13	TRBV28	TRBJ1-1	few	CASSSPLTVEAFF	TGTGCCAGCAGTTCCCCACTTACCGTAGAAGCTTTCTTT
-	14	TRBV6-5	TRBJ1-5	-	CASSYRGPNQPQHF	TGTGCCAGCAGTTACAGGGGTCCCAATCAGCCCCAGCATTTT
TRBD2	17	TRBV5-1	TRBJ2-7	-	CASNFGTSGAQLYEQYF	TGCGCCAGCAATTTTGGGACTAGCGGGGCCCAGCTCTACGAGCAGTACTTC
-	12	TRBV29-1	TRBJ1-1	-	CSVVVQGEEAFF	TGCAGCGTTGTCGTACAAGGGGAAGAAGCTTTCTTT
-	13	TRBV14	TRBJ1-1	few	CASSQVGGTEAFF	TGTGCCAGCAGCCAAGTGGGCGGCACTGAAGCTTTCTTT
TRBD1	16	TRBV7-9	TRBJ1-2	few	CASSSTTQGANYGYTF	TGTGCCAGCAGCTCCACGACCCAGGGGGCTAACTATGGCTACACCTTC
-	14	TRBV5-1	TRBJ1-1	-	CATKADTMNTEAFF	TGCGCCACCAAAGCAGACACAATGAACACTGAAGCTTTCTTT
-	12	TRBV29-1	TRBJ2-7	few	CSVGGGLEEQYF	TGCAGCGTTGGGGGCGGGCTGGAGGAGCAGTACTTC
-	13	TRBV2	TRBJ1-2	-	CASSRDANYGYTF	TGTGCCAGCAGTCGGGACGCTAACTATGGCTACACCTTC
-	15	TRBV25-1	TRBJ1-3	-	CASSESRISGNTIYF	TGTGCCAGCAGTGAATCTCGGATCTCTGGAAACACCATATATTTT
-	13	TRBV5-6	TRBJ1-6	-	CASSLGQNSPLHF	TGTGCCAGCAGCTTGGGACAGAATTCACCCCTCCACTTT
-	15	TRBV25-1	TRBJ1-2	-	CASSDGGIPLRGYTF	TGTGCCAGCAGTGATGGGGGGATTCCCCTAAGAGGCTACACCTTC
-	15	TRBV5-6	TRBJ1-4	-	CASSDPGTGNEKLFF	TGTGCCAGCAGCGACCCAGGGACGGGTAATGAAAAACTGTTTTTT
-	13	TRBV7-2	TRBJ1-2	few	CASSPTPGAGYTF	TGTGCCAGCAGCCCGACGCCCGGAGCAGGCTACACCTTC
-	13	TRBV5-1	TRBJ1-6	-	CASSLIGNSPLHF	TGCGCCAGCAGCTTGATTGGTAATTCACCCCTCCACTTT
TRBD1	15	TRBV5-6	TRBJ1-1	few	CASSPQGLKNTEAFF	TGTGCCAGCAGCCCACAGGGGCTTAAGAACACTGAAGCTTTCTTT
-	14	TRBV5-4	TRBJ2-3	-	CASSPRGGTDTQYF	TGTGCCAGCAGCCCCAGGGGGGGCACAGATACGCAGTATTTT
-	14	TRBV6-1	TRBJ2-3	medium-sized	CASSGPFNTDTQYF	TGTGCCAGCAGTGGACCTTTCAACACAGATACGCAGTATTTT
-	15	TRBV7-2	TRBJ2-2	few	CASSLALADTGELFF	TGTGCCAGCAGCTTAGCTCTAGCCGACACCGGGGAGCTGTTTTTT
-	14	TRBV7-9	TRBJ2-6	-	CASSVSSGANVLTF	TGTGCCAGCAGCGTGAGCTCTGGGGCCAACGTCCTGACTTTC
-	16	TRBV11-2	TRBJ2-5	-	CASTPGIGGLGETQYF	TGTGCCAGCACCCCAGGGATCGGGGGCCTTGGAGAGACCCAGTACTTC
TRBD1	14	TRBV30	TRBJ1-1	-	CARSVQGRDTEAFF	TGTGCCCGGAGTGTACAGGGGCGAGACACTGAAGCTTTCTTT
-	14	TRBV2	TRBJ1-5	-	CASSEGRMNQPQHF	TGTGCCAGCAGTGAGGGGAGGATGAATCAGCCCCAGCATTTT
-	14	TRBV19	TRBJ1-6	-	CASSIGQDNSPLHF	TGTGCCAGTAGTATCGGGCAGGATAATTCACCCCTCCACTTT
-	14	TRBV30	TRBJ2-3	-	CAWSVRARTDTQYF	TGTGCCTGGAGTGTGAGAGCCCGCACAGATACGCAGTATTTT
-	15	TRBV5-6	TRBJ1-5	-	CASSWGAGRDQPQHF	TGTGCCAGCAGCTGGGGGGCGGGAAGGGATCAGCCCCAGCATTTT
TRBD1	16	TRBV29-1	TRBJ2-1	-	CSARNPTGGMGNEQFF	TGCAGCGCCCGGAATCCGACAGGGGGTATGGGCAATGAGCAGTTCTTC
-	12	TRBV5-8	TRBJ1-2	-	CASSLAHYGYTF	TGTGCCAGCAGCTTGGCGCACTATGGCTACACCTTC
-	13	TRBV6-5	TRBJ2-2	few	CASSNGQSGELFF	TGTGCCAGCAGTAACGGACAATCCGGGGAGCTGTTTTTT
-	12	TRBV7-2	TRBJ2-7	few	CASSGTGYEQYF	TGTGCCAGCAGCGGAACAGGCTACGAGCAGTACTTC
TRBD1	15	TRBV18	TRBJ2-5	-	CASSPPGTGFETQYF	TGTGCCAGCTCACCTCCCGGGACAGGGTTTGAGACCCAGTACTTC
-	15	TRBV7-2	TRBJ2-2	few	CASSLVPLSTGELFF	TGTGCCAGCAGCTTAGTTCCTCTAAGCACCGGGGAGCTGTTTTTT
TRBD1	14	TRBV6-5	TRBJ2-4	-	CASSGRGQGNIQYF	TGTGCCAGCAGTGGCCGGGGACAGGGAAACATTCAGTACTTC
-	12	TRBV30	TRBJ1-1	-	CAWKRENTEAFF	TGTGCCTGGAAAAGGGAGAACACTGAAGCTTTCTTT
-	17	TRBV19	TRBJ1-4	many	CASSTRMGFATNEKLFF	TGTGCCAGTAGTACCCGAATGGGTTTCGCAACTAATGAAAAACTGTTTTTT
TRBD1	14	TRBV30	TRBJ2-2	-	CAWSTGQKAGELFF	TGTGCCTGGAGTACGGGACAGAAGGCCGGGGAGCTGTTTTTT
TRBD1	14	TRBV29-1	TRBJ2-7	-	CSVGGTGGVGEQYF	TGCAGCGTCGGTGGGACAGGGGGAGTCGGGGAGCAGTACTTC
-	16	TRBV14	TRBJ2-3	few	CASSQVRTANTDTQYF	TGTGCCAGCAGCCAAGTCCGGACAGCTAACACAGATACGCAGTATTTT
TRBD1	15	TRBV25-1	TRBJ1-2	once	CASSEKTGAFYGYTF	TGTGCCAGCAGTGAAAAGACAGGGGCTTTCTATGGCTACACCTTC
-	11	TRBV29-1	TRBJ2-1	-	CSGGSYNEQFF	TGCAGCGGGGGTTCCTACAATGAGCAGTTCTTC
-	12	TRBV30	TRBJ2-5	-	CAWSPPQETQYF	TGTGCCTGGAGTCCTCCTCAAGAGACCCAGTACTTC
-	13	TRBV5-1	TRBJ2-5	once	CASSLAREETQYF	TGCGCCAGCAGCTTGGCCAGAGAAGAGACCCAGTACTTC
-	16	TRBV30	TRBJ2-3	-	CAWSFFGGSSTDTQYF	TGTGCCTGGAGTTTTTTTGGGGGATCTAGCACAGATACGCAGTATTTT
-	14	TRBV2	TRBJ2-2	-	CASSEAGNTGELFF	TGTGCCAGCAGTGAAGCTGGGAACACCGGGGAGCTGTTTTTT
-	14	TRBV10-1	TRBJ2-7	-	CASSETVYSYEQYF	TGCGCCAGCAGTGAAACGGTTTACTCCTACGAGCAGTACTTC
-	12	TRBV7-2	TRBJ2-2	-	CASSLRTGELFF	TGTGCCAGCAGCTTAAGGACCGGGGAGCTGTTTTTT
TRBD1	11	TRBV2	TRBJ1-6	few	CASTWDSPLHF	TGTGCCAGCACCTGGGACAGTCCCCTCCACTTT
-	15	TRBV7-2	TRBJ2-5	-	CASSFGTLYQETQYF	TGTGCCAGCAGCTTTGGGACTCTGTACCAAGAGACCCAGTACTTC